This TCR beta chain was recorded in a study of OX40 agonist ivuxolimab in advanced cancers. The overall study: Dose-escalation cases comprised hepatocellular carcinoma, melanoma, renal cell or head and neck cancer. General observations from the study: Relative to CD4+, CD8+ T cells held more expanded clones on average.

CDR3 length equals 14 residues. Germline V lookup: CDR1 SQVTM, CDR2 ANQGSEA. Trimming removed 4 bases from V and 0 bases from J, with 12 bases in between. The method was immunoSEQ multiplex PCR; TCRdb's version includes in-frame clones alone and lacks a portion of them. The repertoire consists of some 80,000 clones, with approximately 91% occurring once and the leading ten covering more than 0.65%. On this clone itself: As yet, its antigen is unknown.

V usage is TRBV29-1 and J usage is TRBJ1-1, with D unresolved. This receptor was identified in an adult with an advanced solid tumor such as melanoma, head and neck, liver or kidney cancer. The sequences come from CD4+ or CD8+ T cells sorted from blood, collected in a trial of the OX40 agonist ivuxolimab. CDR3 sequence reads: CSVGAGPLNTEAFF. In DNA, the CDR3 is TGCAGCGTTGGGGCCGGACCCCTGAACACTGAAGCTTTCTTT.